The T cell receptor beta chain described here comes from a study of T cell responses to AZD1222 COVID-19 vaccine. Findings and limits, study-wide: Donors, mostly white British, included more females; clonal diversity was possibly underestimated.

To note about this clone: Antigen specificity is unknown.

CDR3 size: 14 residues. Germline CDR1 SGHTA, CDR2 FQGTGA. V lost 3 bases to trimming and J lost 6 bases, with 14 bases between them. This table comes from immunoSEQ multiplex PCR, and its TCRdb copy is limited to in-frame clones, with some not included. Here the sample spans about 130,000 clones, around 83% being singletons. Specimen: peripheral blood, collected 28 days after the second AZD1222 dose. The rearrangement joins TRBV7-3 to TRBJ1-1; D possibly corresponds to TRBD1 (5 bases). The clonotype was recovered from an adult who received the AZD1222 COVID-19 vaccine. The CDR3 spells CASSLSQGQPEAFF. The CDR3 DNA follows: TGTGCCAGCAGCTTGTCTCAGGGTCAGCCTGAAGCTTTCTTT.